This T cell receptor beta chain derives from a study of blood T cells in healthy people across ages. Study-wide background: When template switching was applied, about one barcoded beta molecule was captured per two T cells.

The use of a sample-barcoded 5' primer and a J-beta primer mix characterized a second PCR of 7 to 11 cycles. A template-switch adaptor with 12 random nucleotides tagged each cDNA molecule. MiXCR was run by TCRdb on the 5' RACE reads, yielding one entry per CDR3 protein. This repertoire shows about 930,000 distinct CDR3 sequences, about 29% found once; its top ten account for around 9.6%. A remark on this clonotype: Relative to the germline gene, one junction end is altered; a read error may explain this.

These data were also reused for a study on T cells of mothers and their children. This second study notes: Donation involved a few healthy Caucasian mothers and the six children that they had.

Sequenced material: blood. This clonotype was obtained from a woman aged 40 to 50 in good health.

The CDR3 DNA is TGTGCCAGCAGCTACACCGGGGGGGCAGGGACCCGCTACGAGCAGAACTTC. Protein: CASSYTGGAGTRYEQNF. The V gene is TRBV7-9, the J gene TRBJ2-7; TRBD2 matches 8 bases. The CDR3 covers 17 residues. CDR1 and CDR2 from the germline V gene are SEHNR and FQNEAQ (reference sequence).